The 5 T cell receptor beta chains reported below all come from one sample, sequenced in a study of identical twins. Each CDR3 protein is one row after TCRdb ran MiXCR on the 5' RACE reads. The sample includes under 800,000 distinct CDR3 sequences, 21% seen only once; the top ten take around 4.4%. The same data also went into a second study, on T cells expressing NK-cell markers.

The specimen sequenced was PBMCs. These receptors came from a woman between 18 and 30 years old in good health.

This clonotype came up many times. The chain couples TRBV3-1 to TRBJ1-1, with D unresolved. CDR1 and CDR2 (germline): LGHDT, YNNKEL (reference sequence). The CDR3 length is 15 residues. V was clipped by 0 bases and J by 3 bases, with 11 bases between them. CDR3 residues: CASSQERIWDTEAFF. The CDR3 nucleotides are TGTGCCAGCAGCCAAGAAAGGATTTGGGACACTGAAGCTTTCTTT.

In DNA form, the CDR3 reads TGTGCCAGCAGCTCCCCGCGGACTTCGACCACCGGGGAGCTGTTTTTT. This translates into CASSSPRTSTTGELFF. This chain links TRBV7-2 with TRBJ2-2; D is perhaps TRBD2 (5 bases). The CDR3 runs to 16 residues. The ends were cut back, 4 bases at V and 4 bases at J, with 16 bases in the middle. Germline values: CDR1 SGHTA, CDR2 FQGNSA.

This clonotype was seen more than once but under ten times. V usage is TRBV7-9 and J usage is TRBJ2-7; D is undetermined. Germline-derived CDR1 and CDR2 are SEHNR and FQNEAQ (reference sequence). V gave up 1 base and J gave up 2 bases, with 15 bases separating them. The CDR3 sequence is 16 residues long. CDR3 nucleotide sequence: TGTGCCAGCAGCTTAGTAGGAGAAGGCGCGACCTACGAGCAGTACTTC. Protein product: CASSLVGEGATYEQYF. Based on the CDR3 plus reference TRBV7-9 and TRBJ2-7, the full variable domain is DTGVSQNPRHKITKRGQNVTFRCDPISEHNRLYWYRQTLGQGPEFLTYFQNEAQLEKSRLLSDRFSAERPKGSFSTLEIQRTEQGDSAMYLCASSLVGEGATYEQYFGPGTRLTVT.

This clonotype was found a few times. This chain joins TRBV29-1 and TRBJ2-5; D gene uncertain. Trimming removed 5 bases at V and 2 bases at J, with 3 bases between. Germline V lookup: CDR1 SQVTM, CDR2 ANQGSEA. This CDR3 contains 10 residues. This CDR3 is CSVRQETQYF. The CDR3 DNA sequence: TGCAGCGTTCGGCAAGAGACCCAGTACTTC.

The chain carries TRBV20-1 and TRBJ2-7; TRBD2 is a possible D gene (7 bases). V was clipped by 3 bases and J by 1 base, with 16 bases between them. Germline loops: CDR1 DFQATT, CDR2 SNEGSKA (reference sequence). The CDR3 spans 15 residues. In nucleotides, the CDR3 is TGCAGTGCTAGTTTTTGGGGGGGGCCGTCCTACGAGCAGTACTTC. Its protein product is CSASFWGGPSYEQYF.